Below, one T cell receptor (beta chain) is given with its context. This clone appeared many times. Its antigen is unknown. One base away there is no much larger clone; base qualities are not given. Other DNA variants within this sample encode the same CDR3. The donors were healthy, HIV-negative adults with no recently reported acute infections or vaccinations. Every donor was a Caucasian adult living in Nashville, Tennessee, USA. CD4+ T cells were enriched through magnetic negative selection, after which naive cells were positively selected on CD45RA and the remaining negative fraction served as the memory subset. Blood was obtained by leukapheresis, after which PBMCs were separated by Ficoll-Histopaque density gradient centrifugation and cryopreserved in liquid nitrogen vapor phase. Analytical flow cytometry was used to check the purity and quantity of each magnetically sorted T cell population. From each sorted fraction, genomic DNA was isolated and quantified by UV absorbance on a Nanodrop 2000c.

The data were obtained in a study of shared clonotypes between healthy human individuals (dated by TCRdb to 2020 to 2022). For context, the study as a whole: A couple of women and three men aged 18 to 49 years were included in the cohort. For each donor, CD4 naive and CD4 memory were each run on three plates, CD8 naive on two plates, and CD8 memory on one plate. The study deeply sequenced blood TCR repertoires of 5 or 6 healthy adults to estimate repertoire size and the extent of clonotype sharing between individuals. Different laboratories and diverse techniques were used to prepare libraries and sequence TCR repertoires, to increase sequencing depth and limit assay-specific biases. Between about 0.85 and 9.5 billion PBMCs per donor were obtained by leukapheresis.

Study-level results and caveats: Sampling was restricted to blood, and TCR repertoires in tissues likely differ from the TCR repertoires found in blood. Compared with non-shared clonotypes, clonotypes shared by all four sorted-subset donors had higher generation probabilities. Rarefaction of sorted-subset datasets indicated incomplete sequencing despite the large sequencing depth. About 5% of naive CD4, 3.5% of naive CD8, 2.3% of memory CD4, and around 0.4% of memory CD8 clonotypes were shared across several donors. The genetic and exposure-history diversity represented was limited by the small number of donors. Pairwise subsampling led to the expectation that sequencing depth would affect the degree of clonotype sharing among donors. Estimated clonotype richness was generally larger for naive than for memory subsets.

TCR CDR3 regions were amplified from genomic DNA by multiplex PCR using the deep immunoSEQ assay. Extracted genomic DNA from each cell subset was distributed evenly across all wells of several immunoSEQ 96-well plates, and each plate was treated as a replicate. Each replicate PCR for sorted subsets received about 180 ng genomic DNA, equal to roughly 30,000 T cell genomes. Purified libraries were quantified with a Qubit 3.0 fluorometer, sized on a Bioanalyzer 2100, and re-quantified with the KAPA Library Quantification kit. Each immunoSEQ 96-well plate was sequenced on its own single-read 150-cycle Illumina NextSeq 550 flow cell. Per the source publication's procedure: Because only junctional sequences without quality scores were contained in the immunoSEQ output, filtering matching that applied to full-length reads could not be performed. Sequences were annotated with PyIR, a Python wrapper for IgBLAST v1.9, and V/J genes and CDR3 were assigned using IMGT germline references. Reads were filtered out if the reads had weak V/J assignments (E-value above 1e-6), no CDR3, stop codons, out-of-frame junctions, or ambiguous translated residues. V3J clonotypes were defined as sequences sharing an identical inferred V gene, J gene, and CDR3 amino acid sequence. Percentage overlap between repertoires was calculated by dividing the number of shared unique clonotypes by the size of the smaller repertoire. RTK rarefaction, the Chao1 estimator, and Recon v2.1 estimates of unobserved clonotypes were used to assess repertoire richness. OLGA was used to compute generation probabilities for all TCRbeta clonotypes that the gDNA method yielded from several donors. The clones in this table, taken by TCRdb from immuneACCESS, are in-frame only. Not every clone is retained; where verified, under half of the shortfall comes from an unresolved V gene, and the cause of the rest is unknown. Clonal size and the V and J genes are those of that table, whereas D and trimming came from the DNA. The sample records about 980,000 clones, around 80% of which are singletons. 1.5% of the sample lies in the top ten.

CDR1 and CDR2, looked up from the germline V gene, are ENHRY and SYGVKD. V sheds 4 bases and J sheds 4 bases, leaving 6 bases between their ends. The CDR3 runs 12 residues from the cysteine to the phenylalanine. CDR3 DNA only is kept here, 36 bases in frame from base 1. This sequence originates from a young man in good health. The sequencing input was memory CD4+ T cells sorted from blood. The cell subset or site label corresponds to: CD45RA-negative fraction. The rearranged segments are TRBV10-3 and TRBJ2-3; there is no confident call for the D gene. The CDR3 has the sequence CAISGAADTQYF. The DNA reads as follows: TGTGCCATCAGTGGGGCGGCAGATACGCAGTATTTT.